This T cell receptor beta chain was identified in a study of shared clonotypes between healthy human individuals. Assay: immunoSEQ multiplex PCR; the TCRdb copy retains only in-frame clones and omits some. Of about 700,000 clones listed, about 91% are singletons. V lost 8 bases, J lost 6 bases, and 16 bases lay in between. Germline-derived CDR1 and CDR2 are MGHDK and SYGVNS. The CDR3 is 13 residues long. Naive CD8 populations comprised CD45RO-negative cells positively selected for CCR7, excluding terminally differentiated effector memory CD45RA+ cells. This clone was counted a single time. V and J are TRBV25-1 and TRBJ1-1; D possibly corresponds to TRBD1 (6 bases). This sequence originates from a man in his thirties or forties in good health. The sample was naive CD8+ T cells sorted from blood. The CDR3 loop reads CASSLGGAPEAFF. The CDR3 DNA reads TGTGCCAGCTCTCTAGGGGGGGCCCCTGAAGCTTTCTTT.